A single sample gave rise to the 2 T cell receptor beta chains below, sequenced in a study of cytomegalovirus exposure and HLA in healthy donors. The PCR employed 60 Vbeta primers together with 13 Jbeta primers. Assay used: immunoSEQ multiplex PCR; TCRdb lists only in-frame clones, some missing. Counted here are about 120,000 clones, 80% occurring once; the ten biggest clones make up roughly 9.6%. The sequenced material came from PBMCs. These receptors were taken from a man between 25 and 39 years old in good health and CMV-seropositive.

This clone was counted a few times. The chain employs TRBV6-5 and TRBJ1-1; D might be TRBD1 (6 bases). Germline CDR1 and CDR2: MNHEY and SVGAGI. V was pared by 5 bases and J by 1 base, with 14 bases between. The CDR3 spans 15 residues. The CDR3 is CASSPRPTGNTEAFF. Written as DNA, the CDR3 is TGTGCCAGCAGTCCGAGGCCGACAGGGAACACTGAAGCTTTCTTT.

The chain employs TRBV10-3 and TRBJ2-5; TRBD2 is a possible D gene (6 bases). Trimming cost V 5 bases and J 5 bases, with 18 bases left between them. Germline V gene lookup returns CDR1 ENHRY and CDR2 SYGVKD. The CDR3 contains 15 residues. CDR3 bases: TGTGCCATCAGTATGGGAGGCGGGTTTGAGGAGACCCAGTACTTC. This translates into CAISMGGGFEETQYF.